The clone carrying this T cell receptor beta chain was detected a few times. The antigen is undetermined. TCRdb processed the RT-PCR reads anew with MiXCR; each CDR3 protein has one entry. There are some 850,000 distinct CDR3 sequences in the sample; less than 20% occur only once, and roughly 11% lies in the top ten. This sample stems from a study of response to subunit inactivated influenza vaccine. Whole-study findings and limits: With each seasonal influenza vaccination, the authors suggested, few new T cells are recruited.

J was trimmed by 6 bases and V by 8 bases; bases with no gene match: 4. The CDR3 covers 11 residues. This sequence joins TRBV12-3 or TRBV12-4 and TRBJ2-7; 7 bases are a match to TRBD2. The source material was PBMCs from blood, sampled less than 6 days after vaccination. This clonotype was sampled from a man between 50 and 59 years old who received an inactivated influenza vaccine. The CDR3 region is CASGRASEQYF. The CDR3 bases are TGTGCCAGCGGGAGGGCCTCCGAGCAGTACTTC.